These 5 T cell receptor beta chains were all obtained from the same sample, sequenced in a study of blood T cell repertoires in COVID-19. Libraries were prepared by immunoSEQ multiplex PCR; TCRdb keeps only in-frame clonotypes and omits some of them. In the table there are tens of thousands of clones, around 90% of which are singletons. Sequenced: peripheral blood. The origin of the receptors is a man aged 60 to 75 with COVID-19, enrolled during active disease.

This clone was seen repeatedly, ten times or more. The chain uses TRBV2 and TRBJ2-2, with 8 bases matching TRBD2. CDR1 and CDR2 (germline): SNHLY, FYNNEI. The length of the CDR3 is 16 residues. V was clipped by 8 bases and J by 2 bases; unmatched bases: 10. CDR3 sequence reads: CASEGLAGFNTGELFF. The CDR3 DNA is TGTGCCAGCGAGGGCCTAGCGGGCTTTAACACCGGGGAGCTGTTTTTT.

The chain links TRBV19 to TRBJ2-7, with 10 bases aligning to TRBD1. Germline lookup yields CDR1 LNHDA and CDR2 SQIVND (reference sequence). CDR3 length: 19 residues. Unmatched junction bases numbered 20, after V lost 6 bases and J lost 3 bases. CDR3: CASSPRDRGHLNPFYEQYF. The CDR3, as DNA: TGTGCCAGTAGCCCCCGGGACAGGGGACATCTTAACCCCTTCTACGAGCAGTACTTC.

The chain combines TRBV5-4 with TRBJ2-1, with TRBD1 identical over 9 bases. Losses at the gene ends were 6 bases for V and 3 bases for J; bases not matched to a gene: 7. Looked up from germline, CDR1 is SGHNT and CDR2 is YYREEE (reference sequence). The CDR3 has 15 residues. The CDR3 nucleotides are TGTGCCAGCACCTTTGACAGGGGGGTCTACAATGAGCAGTTCTTC. Translating it yields CASTFDRGVYNEQFF.

This clone was recorded only once. The J gene is TRBJ2-1, the V gene TRBV9, with 8 bases fitting TRBD2. Germline V gives CDR1 SGDLS, CDR2 YYNGEE. Unmatched junction bases numbered 14, after V lost 3 bases and J lost 9 bases. The CDR3 sequence is 16 residues long. CDR3 DNA sequence: TGTGCCAGCAGCGCCCAGACTAGCGTGGGGTTGGTTGAGCAGTTCTTC. It encodes CASSAQTSVGLVEQFF.

The chain carries TRBV4-3 and TRBJ1-6; TRBD1 might be the D (6 bases). Trimming cost V 3 bases and J 5 bases, with 14 bases left between them. The germline CDR1 and CDR2 sequences are LGHNA and YSLEER. The CDR3 sequence is 16 residues long. CDR3 DNA: TGCGCCAGCAGCCAGGAACAGGGCAGGAATAATTCACCCCTCCACTTT. Protein product: CASSQEQGRNNSPLHF.